One T cell receptor (beta chain) is described in this entry. Authors' methods: Amplified reference gene primers provided the basis for estimating nucleated cell counts. The protocol was immunoSEQ multiplex PCR, while the TCRdb copy is restricted to in-frame clones and leaves out a portion. V and J calls and clone size are given by that table; D and trimming were obtained from the DNA. The sample yields approximately 260,000 clones, approximately 88% seen once. The sample originates from a study of blood T cell repertoires in COVID-19. Across the study: The samples span acute and convalescent COVID-19 from the United States, Italy and Spain. Sources were T cells, B-cell-depleted T cells, or PBMCs; the material itself was cDNA or gDNA.

This CDR3 has 14 amino acids. From germline, CDR1 is LGHNA and CDR2 YNFKEQ. V lost 1 base, J lost 1 base, and 7 bases lay in between. Participants were placed into cohorts based on the clinical history they reported. Sequencing was performed on PBMCs or T cells enriched from blood (not recorded which). The chain has TRBV4-2 and TRBJ1-1; possible D gene TRBD1, 6 bases. The origin of this receptor is a woman aged 40 to 49 with acute COVID-19. CDR3 DNA sequence: TGTGCCAGCAGCCAAGTGGACAGGAACACTGAAGCTTTCTTT. Residues: CASSQVDRNTEAFF.